Sequencing of this T cell receptor beta chain was carried out in a study of blood T cell repertoires in COVID-19. Study context: Whether acute or convalescent, the COVID-19 samples came from the United States, Italy and Spain. T cells, B-cell-depleted T cells, or PBMCs provided the cDNA or gDNA that served as material.

Original handling: Nucleated cell counts were estimated from reference gene primer amplification. TCRdb keeps only in-frame clones here, not all; method: immunoSEQ multiplex PCR. D and trimming were read from the DNA, whereas the V and J calls and clone size are those reported in that table. The sample lists about 140,000 clones, 80% to 90% occurring once. The CDR3 sequence is 12 residues long. Per germline, CDR1 SGHKS and CDR2 YYEKEE (reference sequence). The V and J ends lost 4 bases and 3 bases respectively, with 8 bases between them. The chain couples TRBV5-5 to TRBJ2-7; D not certain. The sample comprised peripheral blood. The TCR was taken from a woman aged 40 to 49 with acute or convalescent COVID-19. The CDR3 protein is CASSRSVYEQYF. DNA for the CDR3: TGTGCCAGCAGCCGCTCAGTCTACGAGCAGTACTTC.